This paragraph reports one TCR beta chain. One junction end does not reproduce the germline sequence, and a read error may be involved. The input was 500 ng total RNA; TCR beta cDNA was made from it with a constant-region primer. Each TCR beta library was derived from three nested multiplex PCR rounds that employed slightly modified ARM-PCR. Running around 9 cycles apiece, the first two PCR rounds relied on TRBV1-TRBV30 forward primers together with a C-beta reverse primer. TCRdb independently ran MiXCR on the multiplex PCR reads; one entry per CDR3 protein. This table holds about 180,000 distinct CDR3 sequences, 50% to 75% found once. These data come from a study of tumor-infiltrating lymphocytes in primary liver carcinoma. The wider study: Samples returned roughly 3.5 to 7.5 million productive TCRbeta reads each. Read depth did not differ significantly between tissue types.

The germline V gene encodes CDR1 MNHNY and CDR2 SVGAGI (reference sequence). The CDR3 is made up of 15 amino acids. The authors took blood RNA from unsorted whole blood and also extracted germline DNA. This TCR was sampled from a man in his forties or fifties with primary liver carcinoma and hepatitis B virus infection. The rearrangement joins TRBV6-6 to TRBJ2-5; perhaps TRBD1 as D (7 bases). Sequencing was done on a sample of peripheral blood. The CDR3 DNA is TGTGCTAGCAGTTCGTTCGGGGGACAGAGGGAGACCCAGAACTTC. It codes for CASSSFGGQRETQNF.